This T cell receptor (beta chain) originates from a study of blood T cell repertoires in COVID-19. The overall study: Specimens from acute and convalescent COVID-19 originated in the United States, Italy and Spain.

Authors' processing steps: Using reference gene primer amplification, nucleated cell counts were estimated. Produced via immunoSEQ multiplex PCR; TCRdb's table is partial and in-frame only. The V and J calls and clone size were taken over from that table, and D and trimming were inferred from the DNA. The sample lists hundreds of thousands of clones, roughly 90% occurring once. The CDR3 has 15 amino acids. Germline CDR1 reads LNHDA; CDR2 reads SQIVND (reference sequence). The V gene lost 3 bases and the J gene lost 0 bases, with 11 bases spanning the gap. This clonotype was sampled from a woman in her forties or fifties with active or convalescent COVID-19. The rearrangement joins TRBV19 to TRBJ1-1, with a tentative D call TRBD1 (5 bases). The sample consisted of peripheral blood. CDR3 sequence (DNA): TGTGCCAGTAGTATCCAGGGAAGGGTGAACACTGAAGCTTTCTTT. It encodes CASSIQGRVNTEAFF.